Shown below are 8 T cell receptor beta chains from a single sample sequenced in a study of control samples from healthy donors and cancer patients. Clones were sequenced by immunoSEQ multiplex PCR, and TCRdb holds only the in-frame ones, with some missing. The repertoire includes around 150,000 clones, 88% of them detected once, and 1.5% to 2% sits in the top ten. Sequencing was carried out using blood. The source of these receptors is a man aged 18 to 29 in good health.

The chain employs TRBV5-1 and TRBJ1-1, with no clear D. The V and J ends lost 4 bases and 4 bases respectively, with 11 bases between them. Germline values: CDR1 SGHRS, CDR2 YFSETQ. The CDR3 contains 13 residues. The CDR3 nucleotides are TGCGCCAGCAGCACTACAGTGGCCACTGAAGCTTTCTTT. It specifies CASSTTVATEAFF.

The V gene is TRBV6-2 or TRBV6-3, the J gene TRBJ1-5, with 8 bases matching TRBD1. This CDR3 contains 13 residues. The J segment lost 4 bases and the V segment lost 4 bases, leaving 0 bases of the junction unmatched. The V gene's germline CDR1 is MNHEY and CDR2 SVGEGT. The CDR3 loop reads CASSWTGNQPQHF. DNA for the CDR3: TGTGCCAGCAGTTGGACAGGGAATCAGCCCCAGCATTTT.

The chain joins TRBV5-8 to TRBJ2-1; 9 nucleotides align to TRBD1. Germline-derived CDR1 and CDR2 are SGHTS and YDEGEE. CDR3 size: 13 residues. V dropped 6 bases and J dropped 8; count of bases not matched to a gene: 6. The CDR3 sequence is CASTYRGQDEQFF. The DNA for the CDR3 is TGTGCCAGCACTTACAGGGGGCAGGATGAGCAGTTCTTC.

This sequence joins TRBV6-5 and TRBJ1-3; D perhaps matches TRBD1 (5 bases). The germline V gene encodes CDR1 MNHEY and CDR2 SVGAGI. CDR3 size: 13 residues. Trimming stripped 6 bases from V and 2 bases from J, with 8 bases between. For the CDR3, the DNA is TGTGCCAGCAGCCCCAGGGCTGGAAACACCATATATTTT. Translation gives CASSPRAGNTIYF.

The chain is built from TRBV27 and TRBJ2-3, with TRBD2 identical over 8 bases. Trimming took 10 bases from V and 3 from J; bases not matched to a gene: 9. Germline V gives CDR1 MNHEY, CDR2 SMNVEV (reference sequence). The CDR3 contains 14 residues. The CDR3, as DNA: TGTGCCACCCGCATTCGGGGGGGGACAGATACGCAGTATTTT. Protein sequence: CATRIRGGTDTQYF.

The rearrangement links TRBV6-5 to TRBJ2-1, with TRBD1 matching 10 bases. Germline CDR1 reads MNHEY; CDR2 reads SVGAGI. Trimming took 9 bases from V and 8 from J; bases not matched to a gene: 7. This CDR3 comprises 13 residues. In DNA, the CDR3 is TGTGCCAGTGGCCGGGACAGGGGCGATGAGCAGTTCTTC. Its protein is CASGRDRGDEQFF.

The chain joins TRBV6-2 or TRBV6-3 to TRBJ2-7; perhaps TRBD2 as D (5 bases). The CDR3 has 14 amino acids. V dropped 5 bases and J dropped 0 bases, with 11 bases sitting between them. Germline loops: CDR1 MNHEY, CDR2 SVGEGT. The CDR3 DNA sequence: TGTGCCAGCAGTGACGGGGTGCTCTCCTACGAGCAGTACTTC. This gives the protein CASSDGVLSYEQYF.

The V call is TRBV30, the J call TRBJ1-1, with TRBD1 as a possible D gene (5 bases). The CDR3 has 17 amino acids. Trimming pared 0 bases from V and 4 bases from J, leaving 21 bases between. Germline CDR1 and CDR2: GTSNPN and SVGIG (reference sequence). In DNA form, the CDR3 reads TGTGCCTGGAGTGTATTTAGAGGCGTCGAGCAGGGCACTGAAGCTTTCTTT. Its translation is CAWSVFRGVEQGTEAFF.